This TCR beta chain was identified in a study of T cell repertoires in cytomegalovirus infection. Whole-study context: Public TCR beta signature analysis indicated the presence of both CMV infection and matching HLA type. Notes on the study in general: There were carriers of CMV plus the relevant HLA, and cumulative public TCR beta family frequency identified them. Dominating the ex vivo response were HLA-C-restricted CMV-specific TCR beta clonotypes.

The junction had 8 bases not matched to a gene; V was cut back by 7 bases and J by 4 bases. The CDR3 contains 14 residues. Germline assignment: CDR1 MNHNS and CDR2 SASEGT. TCRdb analysed the reads with MiXCR anew, one entry per CDR3 protein. The table includes 740,000 or so distinct CDR3 sequences, roughly 36% detected once. This clonotype occurred a few times. The target antigen is unknown. The chain employs TRBV6-1 and TRBJ1-2; 8 positions match TRBD1. The source material was PBMCs. This TCR derives from a human donor in good health (CMV status not recorded). Some clones in this sample may be carry-over from other donors' samples. The CDR3, as DNA: TGTGCCAGCATCGCCCGGACAGGGATCTATGGCTACACCTTC. Translated: CASIARTGIYGYTF.